This record concerns one T cell receptor (beta chain) sequence. V gave up 3 bases and J gave up 2 bases, with 11 bases separating them. The CDR3 runs to 15 residues. Germline CDR1 is SGHRS and CDR2 is YFSETQ. The sample belongs to a study of cytomegalovirus exposure and HLA in healthy donors. Study-wide context: Earlier results showed approximately 110 million unique TCR beta sequences derived from approximately 170 million T cells.

Participants comprised healthy donors of bone marrow. It was with 60 Vbeta and 13 Jbeta primers that the PCR ran. Per the study methods: In a later analysis, of 84 million or so unique beta chains, about 10 million appeared in at least two donors. Measured with immunoSEQ multiplex PCR; TCRdb has only the in-frame clones, and not every one. Clone size and the V and J calls come from that table; the DNA yielded D and trimming. The sample records 76,000 or so clones, about 69% being singletons. Sequenced: PBMCs. This sequence joins TRBV5-1 and TRBJ1-4, with D maybe TRBD1 (5 bases). This sequence was found in a woman between 35 and 50 years old in good health and CMV-seropositive. This chain's CDR3 is CASSSWGVTNEKLFF. The CDR3 region has the DNA TGCGCCAGCAGCTCGTGGGGGGTGACTAATGAAAAACTGTTTTTT.